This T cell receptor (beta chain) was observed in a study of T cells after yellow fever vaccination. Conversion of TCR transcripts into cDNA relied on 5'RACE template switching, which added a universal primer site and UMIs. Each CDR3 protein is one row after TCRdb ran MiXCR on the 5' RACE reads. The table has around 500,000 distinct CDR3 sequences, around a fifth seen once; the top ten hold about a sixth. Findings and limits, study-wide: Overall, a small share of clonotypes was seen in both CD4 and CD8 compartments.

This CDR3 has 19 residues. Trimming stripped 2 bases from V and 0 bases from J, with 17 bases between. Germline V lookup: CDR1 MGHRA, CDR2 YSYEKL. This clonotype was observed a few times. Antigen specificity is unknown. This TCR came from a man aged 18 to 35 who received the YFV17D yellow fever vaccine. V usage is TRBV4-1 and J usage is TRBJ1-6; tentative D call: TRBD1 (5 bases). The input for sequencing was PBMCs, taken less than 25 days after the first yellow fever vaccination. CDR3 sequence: CASSQWDGGESSYNSPLHF. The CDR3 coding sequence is TGCGCCAGCAGCCAATGGGATGGGGGGGAAAGCTCCTATAATTCACCCCTCCACTTT.